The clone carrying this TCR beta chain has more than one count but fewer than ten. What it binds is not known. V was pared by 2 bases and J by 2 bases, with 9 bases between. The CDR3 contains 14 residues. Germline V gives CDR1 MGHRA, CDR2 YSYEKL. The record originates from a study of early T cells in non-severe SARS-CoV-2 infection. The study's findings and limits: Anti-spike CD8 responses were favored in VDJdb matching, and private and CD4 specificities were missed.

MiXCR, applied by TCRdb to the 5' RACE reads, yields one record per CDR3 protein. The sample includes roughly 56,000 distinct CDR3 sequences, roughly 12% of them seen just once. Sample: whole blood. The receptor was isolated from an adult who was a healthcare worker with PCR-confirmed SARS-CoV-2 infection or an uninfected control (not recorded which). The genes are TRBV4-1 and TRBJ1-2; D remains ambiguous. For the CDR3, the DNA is TGCGCCAGCAGCCAACCCTACGAAAACTATGGCTACACCTTC. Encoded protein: CASSQPYENYGYTF.